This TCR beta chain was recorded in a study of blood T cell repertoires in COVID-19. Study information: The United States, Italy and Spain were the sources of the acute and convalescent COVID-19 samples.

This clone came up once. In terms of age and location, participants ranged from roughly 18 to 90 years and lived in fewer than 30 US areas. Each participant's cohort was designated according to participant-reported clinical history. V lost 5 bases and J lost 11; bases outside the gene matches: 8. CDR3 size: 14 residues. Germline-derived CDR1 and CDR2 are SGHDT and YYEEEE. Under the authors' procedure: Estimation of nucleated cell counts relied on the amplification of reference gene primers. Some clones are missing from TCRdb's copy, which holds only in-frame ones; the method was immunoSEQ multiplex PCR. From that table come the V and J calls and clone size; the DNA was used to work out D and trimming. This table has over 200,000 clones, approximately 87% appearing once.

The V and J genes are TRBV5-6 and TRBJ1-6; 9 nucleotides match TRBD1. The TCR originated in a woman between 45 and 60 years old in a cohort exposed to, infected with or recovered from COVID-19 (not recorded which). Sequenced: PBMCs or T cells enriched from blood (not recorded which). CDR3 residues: CASSIRDRVPPLHF. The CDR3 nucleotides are TGTGCCAGCAGTATTCGGGACAGGGTGCCACCCCTCCACTTT.